This TCR beta chain originates from a study of blood T cell repertoires in COVID-19 (dated by TCRdb to 2020 to 2022). Describing the broader study: The collaborator samples originated in the United States, Italy and Spain and spanned the acute and convalescent phases of COVID-19. The material from the prospective study consisted of cDNA or gDNA derived from T cells, B-cell-depleted T cells, or PBMCs. The sample metadata nearly always contained a de-identified subject ID, COVID-19 status, age in years and sex. Where available, HLA class I and class II types were taken from metadata supplied by the sample provider and were not determined by assay-based typing. Subjects who had been exposed to COVID-19, were actively infected with it, or had recovered from it provided the deeply sampled blood TCRbeta repertoires that made up the dataset. Samples were obtained from the ongoing ImmuneRACE study (first 160 participants) and from 1,200 or so subjects provided by 6 global collaborators. The repertoires were released in a freely available public database intended as a resource for research on the immune response to SARS-CoV-2.

Study-wide conclusions, independent of this receptor: Clinical and demographic metadata were provided uncurated, with the amount varying by source and participant.

At one collaborating source in Seattle, patients were enrolled during active infection and were followed longitudinally through the course of disease. The collaborating institutions used their own protocols to collect whole blood in K2EDTA tubes. For TCRbeta analysis, collaborators shipped samples as frozen whole blood, isolated PBMCs, or DNA extracted from either of those sample types. TCRbeta CDR3 regions were amplified from genomic DNA using the immunoSEQ Assay, a bias-controlled multiplex PCR. The original methods were these. The number of nucleated cells in each sample was estimated by amplification of reference gene primers within the assay. To quantify the absolute abundance of each unique TCRbeta CDR3 rearrangement, sequence reads were collapsed and filtered. For each sample, productive Simpson clonality was calculated by taking the square root of Simpson's diversity index across productive rearrangements. TCRdb retrieved this table from immuneACCESS and kept in-frame rearrangements only. Not all clones are present; in checked studies, unresolved V genes account for under half, and no reason is known for the remainder. D and trimming were read from the DNA, whereas the V and J calls and clone size are those reported in that table. This sample is represented by some 170,000 clones; roughly 79% of them were singletons. The ten largest make up approximately 10% of the sample.

Concerning this clone: No cognate antigen has been identified for it. Base qualities are missing; no much larger clone stands one base away.

The source material was peripheral blood. This sequence originates from a woman between 35 and 50 years old with COVID-19, enrolled during active disease.

Here the CDR3 is given as CASSLVAQPQHF. The DNA sequence follows: TGTGCCAGCAGTCTGGTGGCTCAGCCCCAGCATTTT. The chain is encoded by TRBV28 joined to TRBJ1-5, with the D gene uncertain. From its cysteine to its phenylalanine, the CDR3 spans 12 amino acids. Solely the CDR3 DNA is kept, with 36 bases framed from the first base. The germline V gene yields MDHEN for CDR1 and SYDVKM for CDR2. V drops 5 bases and J drops 6 bases, leaving 8 bases in between.